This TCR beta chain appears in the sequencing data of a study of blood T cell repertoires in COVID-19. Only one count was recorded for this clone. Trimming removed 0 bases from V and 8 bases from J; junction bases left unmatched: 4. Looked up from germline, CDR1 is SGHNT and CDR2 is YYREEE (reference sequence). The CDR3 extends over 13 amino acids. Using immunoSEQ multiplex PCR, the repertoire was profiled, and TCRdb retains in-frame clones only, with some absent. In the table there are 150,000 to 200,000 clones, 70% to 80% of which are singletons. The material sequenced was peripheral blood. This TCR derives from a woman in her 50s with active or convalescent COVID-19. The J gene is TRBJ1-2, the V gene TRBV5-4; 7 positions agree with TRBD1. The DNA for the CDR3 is TGTGCCAGCAGCTTGGCGGCAGGGGGGGGCTACACCTTC. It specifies CASSLAAGGGYTF.